The rows below give T cell receptor beta chains drawn from one sample of a study of cytomegalovirus exposure and HLA in healthy donors. Clones were sequenced by immunoSEQ multiplex PCR, and TCRdb holds only the in-frame ones, with some missing. Among 100,000 or so clones, 70% to 80% were seen once, and the ten largest hold roughly 2.6%. The sample comprised PBMCs. Receptors originate from a man aged 45 to 65 in good health and CMV-seropositive. Each CDR3 is given with its conserved first and last residue. D genes are given only for firm matches. Not every row has a clone size; where given, it reads once, few, many or a size class.

D gene,clone size,V gene,J gene,CDR3 DNA,CDR3 protein
TRBD2,-,TRBV5-1,TRBJ2-3,TGCGCCAGCAGCCCGACGGGACTAGCGGGGGGCCTAAGGCAGTATTTT,CASSPTGLAGGLRQYF
TRBD1,-,TRBV5-1,TRBJ2-7,TGCGCCAGCAGCGTTGGGACAGGGGGGCACGAGCAGTACTTC,CASSVGTGGHEQYF
-,-,TRBV30,TRBJ2-7,TGTGCCTGGACCTCCCCTTTGAGCTCCTACGAGCAGTACTTC,CAWTSPLSSYEQYF
-,-,TRBV7-9,TRBJ2-3,TGTGCCAGCAGCTTATCGGGGACAGATACGCAGTATTTT,CASSLSGTDTQYF
-,-,TRBV19,TRBJ1-3,TGTGCCAGTATTCCCTTCTCTGGAAACACCATATATTTT,CASIPFSGNTIYF
-,-,TRBV29-1,TRBJ2-5,TGCAGCGTTGTTAGCGCGGCTCAAGAGACCCAGTACTTC,CSVVSAAQETQYF
-,once,TRBV5-1,TRBJ2-2,TGCGCCAGCAGCTTGGCCCCGGCCGGGGAGCTGTTTTTT,CASSLAPAGELFF
-,-,TRBV21-1,TRBJ1-6,TGTGCCAGCAGCAAGTGCCCAGCGCGTGTGTGTAGTAGCTTTAATTCACCCCTCCACTTT,CASSKCPARVCSSFNSPLHF
TRBD1,once,TRBV19,TRBJ1-2,TGTGCCAGTAGTACACAAAGTTGGACAGGGAATGGCTACACCTTC,CASSTQSWTGNGYTF
-,once,TRBV5-1,TRBJ1-4,TGCGCCAGCAGCTTGGTCAAAGGGGAGGATGAAAAACTGTTTTTT,CASSLVKGEDEKLFF
-,few,TRBV7-2,TRBJ2-1,TGTGCCAGCAGCTTAGCGCGACTTGCCTACAATGAGCAGTTCTTC,CASSLARLAYNEQFF
TRBD2,-,TRBV19,TRBJ2-7,TGTGCCAGTAGTGCCGCGGGGGGCCCTTCCTACGAGCAGTACTTC,CASSAAGGPSYEQYF
TRBD1,-,TRBV7-9,TRBJ2-5,TGTGCCAGCAGCCGTACCGGGACAGGGGGAGAGACCCAGTACTTC,CASSRTGTGGETQYF
-,few,TRBV7-9,TRBJ1-2,TGTGCCAGCAGCTTAGATACGGGGACAAGTGGCTACACCTTC,CASSLDTGTSGYTF
-,-,TRBV7-2,TRBJ2-5,TGTGCCAGCAGCTTAGACTGGACTTACCAAGAGACCCAGTACTTC,CASSLDWTYQETQYF
TRBD2,-,TRBV27,TRBJ2-1,TGTGCCAGCAGCGTAGCGGGGGGGATCTACAATGAGCAGTTCTTC,CASSVAGGIYNEQFF
-,few,TRBV7-7,TRBJ2-3,TGTGCCAGCAGCTCAACTTTGGGGGCGGATACGCAGTATTTT,CASSSTLGADTQYF
TRBD1,-,TRBV2,TRBJ1-2,TGTGCCAGCAGAGAAGGCGGGACAGGGGCAAATCTGAATGGCTACACCTTC,CASREGGTGANLNGYTF
-,-,TRBV10-3,TRBJ1-6,TGTGCCATCAGTGAGCGGGGGGGCGACAATTCACCCCTCCACTTT,CAISERGGDNSPLHF
-,once,TRBV5-1,TRBJ2-3,TGCGCCAGCAGCTTGGCGGGGACTCCGGGGACAGATACGCAGTATTTT,CASSLAGTPGTDTQYF
-,-,TRBV2,TRBJ2-7,TGTGCCAGCCTTAGCGGTAACTCCTACGAGCAGTACTTC,CASLSGNSYEQYF
-,-,TRBV5-1,TRBJ1-1,TGCGCCAGCAGCTCGGAGTACGGGTCTGAAGCTTTCTTT,CASSSEYGSEAFF
TRBD1,few,TRBV6-1,TRBJ1-1,TGTGCCAGCAGCTCCGGACAGGGCCCCAAAGCTTTCTTT,CASSSGQGPKAFF
TRBD1,once,TRBV29-1,TRBJ2-7,TGCAGCGTTGAAGACCAGTTGGGGCGGGCAGGGGGCGGAGGGGGTCAATCCTACGAGCAGTACTTC,CSVEDQLGRAGGGGGQSYEQYF
-,few,TRBV21-1,TRBJ2-1,TGTGCCAGCAGCATCCTTCCCGCCCTCCAGTACAATGAGCAGTTCTTC,CASSILPALQYNEQFF
TRBD2,-,TRBV29-1,TRBJ2-5,TGCAGCGTTGGGGGTAGCGGGATGGAGACCCAGTACTTC,CSVGGSGMETQYF
-,-,TRBV6-5,TRBJ2-7,TGTGCCAGCAGTTATTCCCTAGGCGTTGCCTACGAGCAGTACTTC,CASSYSLGVAYEQYF
TRBD1,-,TRBV6-1,TRBJ2-1,TGTGCCAGCAACTCACAGGGGATCAATGAGCAGTTCTTC,CASNSQGINEQFF
-,-,TRBV7-2,TRBJ2-2,TGTGCCAGCAGCTCGGTCGGCACCGGGGAGCTGTTTTTT,CASSSVGTGELFF
-,-,TRBV7-5,TRBJ2-7,TGTGCCAGAAGCCCGCCAAGGAGCTCCTACGAGCAGTACTTC,CARSPPRSSYEQYF
TRBD2,-,TRBV6-1,TRBJ2-7,TGTGCCAGCAGGAAAGCGGGGGGCCTCTCCTACGAGCAGTACTTC,CASRKAGGLSYEQYF
TRBD2,-,TRBV25-1,TRBJ2-3,TGTGCCAGTTGGGGGGGAGATACGCAGTATTTT,CASWGGDTQYF
TRBD1,-,TRBV18,TRBJ1-5,TGTGCCAGCTCAGGACAGGGCAGCAATCAGCCCCAGCATTTT,CASSGQGSNQPQHF
-,-,TRBV2,TRBJ1-5,TGTGCCAGCAGTGACAGGACTCGTTGGAATCAGCCCCAGCATTTT,CASSDRTRWNQPQHF
TRBD1,-,TRBV11-3,TRBJ2-7,TGTGCCAGCAGCATCAGACAGGGGGACGAGCAGTACTTC,CASSIRQGDEQYF
-,-,TRBV9,TRBJ2-3,TGTGTCAGCAGCGTAGATCAGGGCAGCACAGATACGCAGTATTTT,CVSSVDQGSTDTQYF
-,few,TRBV9,TRBJ1-5,TGTGCCAGCAGCGTAGACGGGGGGAGCAATCAGCCCCAGCATTTT,CASSVDGGSNQPQHF
-,-,TRBV7-2,TRBJ2-3,TGTGCCAGCAGTCTGACGACTACCTCTAGCACAGATACGCAGTATTTT,CASSLTTTSSTDTQYF
-,-,TRBV27,TRBJ1-1,TGTGCCAGCAGCCCTATAATGGCCGGGGGGCAAGCTTTCTTT,CASSPIMAGGQAFF
-,once,TRBV13,TRBJ1-3,TGTGCCAGCAATTTGGGGGCTAGTCTGCAGCCGGGAAACACCATATATTTT,CASNLGASLQPGNTIYF
TRBD1,-,TRBV27,TRBJ1-6,TGTGCCAGCGCGAGGTCGGGACAGGGAAGGAATTCACCCCTCCACTTT,CASARSGQGRNSPLHF
-,-,TRBV2,TRBJ2-7,TGTGCCAGCAGGCCAGGGGGACTAGATATAGCCGAGCAGTACTTC,CASRPGGLDIAEQYF
-,-,TRBV27,TRBJ1-5,TGTGCCAGCAGTTTGCGACAGGCTAATCAGCCCCAGCATTTT,CASSLRQANQPQHF
-,few,TRBV6-6,TRBJ2-7,TGTGCCAGCAGTTACTCGAGGAGGGGTGAGCAGTACTTC,CASSYSRRGEQYF
TRBD1,-,TRBV10-3,TRBJ1-1,TGTGCCATCAGTCCCGGGACAGGGAACACTGAAGCTTTCTTT,CAISPGTGNTEAFF
TRBD1,few,TRBV4-1,TRBJ1-5,TGCGCCAGCAGCCAAGCTCTTGGACAGGGGACGGGCTGGAGCAATCAGCCCCAGCATTTT,CASSQALGQGTGWSNQPQHF
-,once,TRBV9,TRBJ2-7,TGTGCCAGCAGCCCGCAGGGGACCTACGAGCAGTACTTC,CASSPQGTYEQYF
TRBD1,-,TRBV28,TRBJ1-2,TGTGCCAGCAGTCTCTCCCGGACAGGGCGCTATGGCTACACCTTC,CASSLSRTGRYGYTF
-,-,TRBV7-3,TRBJ2-6,TGTGCCAGCAGCTCAATGGCAGGGGCCAACGGCCTGACTTTC,CASSSMAGANGLTF
-,once,TRBV12-5,TRBJ2-7,TGTGCTAGTGGTTCATTTGATATGTCTAAATCCTACGAGCAGTACTTC,CASGSFDMSKSYEQYF
TRBD2,-,TRBV19,TRBJ2-7,TGTGCCACCGCGGCACTAGCGGGAGTGGGGTACGAGCAGTACTTC,CATAALAGVGYEQYF
TRBD1,-,TRBV6-4,TRBJ1-2,TGTGCCAGCAGTGTCGCCGGACAGGGCCCCTACACCTTC,CASSVAGQGPYTF
TRBD2,once,TRBV20-1,TRBJ2-5,TGCAGTGCGCGGGACTACAAACTACAGTACTTC,CSARDYKLQYF
-,-,TRBV15,TRBJ2-7,TGTGCCACCCGAGAAGGGGCTCTTGCCGAGCAGTACTTC,CATREGALAEQYF
TRBD2,-,TRBV5-1,TRBJ2-1,TGCGCCAGCAGCTGGGCTACCGGGACTATTAATGAGCAGTTCTTC,CASSWATGTINEQFF
TRBD1,-,TRBV6-1,TRBJ1-3,TGTGCCAGCAGTGCCCTCCAGGGGGCTTTGGGAAACACCATATATTTT,CASSALQGALGNTIYF
TRBD1,-,TRBV5-1,TRBJ2-7,TGCGCCAGCAGTTCAGGGAGGACAGGGGACTACGAGCAGTACTTC,CASSSGRTGDYEQYF